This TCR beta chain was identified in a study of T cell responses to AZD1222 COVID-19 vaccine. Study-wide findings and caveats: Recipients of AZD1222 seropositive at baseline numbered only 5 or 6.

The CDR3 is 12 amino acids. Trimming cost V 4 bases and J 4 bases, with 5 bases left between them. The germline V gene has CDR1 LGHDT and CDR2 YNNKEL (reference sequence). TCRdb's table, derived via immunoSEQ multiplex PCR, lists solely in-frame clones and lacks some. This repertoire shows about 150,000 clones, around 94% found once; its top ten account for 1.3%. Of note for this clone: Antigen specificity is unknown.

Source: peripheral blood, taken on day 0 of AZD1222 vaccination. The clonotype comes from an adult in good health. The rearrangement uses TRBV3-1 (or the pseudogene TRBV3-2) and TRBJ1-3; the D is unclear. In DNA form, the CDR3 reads TGTGCCAGCAGCCCGTCCGGAAACACCATATATTTT. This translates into CASSPSGNTIYF.